The next 28 T cell receptor beta chains were all read from a single sample in a study of T cells in localized non-small cell lung cancer. The protocol was immunoSEQ multiplex PCR, while the TCRdb copy is restricted to in-frame clones and leaves out a portion. The sample has approximately 11,000 clones, 90% to 95% seen once. The input for sequencing was peripheral blood, taken before any cancer treatment. The receptor source for this set is a male donor aged 60 or over with stage III lung adenocarcinoma.

The V call is TRBV15, the J call TRBJ2-1; 9 positions agree with TRBD2. Germline V lookup: CDR1 LNHNV, CDR2 YYDKDF (reference sequence). Germline trimming cut 1 base from V and 8 bases from J; bases unmatched to any gene: 12. This CDR3 contains 17 residues. CDR3 nucleotides: TGTGCCACCAGCAGAGTAATAGCGGGAGCTTTTTTCGATGAGCAGTTCTTC. It codes for CATSRVIAGAFFDEQFF.

This sequence joins TRBV29-1 and TRBJ1-4, with TRBD1 matching 9 bases. Germline-derived CDR1 and CDR2 are SQVTM and ANQGSEA. V gave up 6 bases and J gave up 5 bases; unmatched junction bases: 4. The CDR3 extends over 13 amino acids. The CDR3 bases are TGCAGCGTCAGGACAGGGGAAAATGAAAAACTGTTTTTT. It translates to CSVRTGENEKLFF.

The genes are TRBV11-2 and TRBJ1-2; maybe TRBD1 (5 bases). CDR3 length: 14 amino acids. Germline CDR1 SGHAT, CDR2 FQNNGV. Trimming stripped 4 bases from V and 4 bases from J, with 13 bases between. For the CDR3, the DNA is TGTGCCAGCAGCTCGAATGCAGGGAGCTATGGCTACACCTTC. It specifies CASSSNAGSYGYTF.

The chain recombines TRBV27 with TRBJ1-5; TRBD1 matches at 7 bases. With V trimmed by 2 bases and J by 3 bases, 7 bases remained unmatched. Germline loops: CDR1 MNHEY, CDR2 SMNVEV (reference sequence). The CDR3 is 16 amino acids. The CDR3 reads CASSLRAGGINQPQHF. The CDR3 DNA sequence: TGTGCCAGCAGTTTACGGGCAGGGGGTATCAATCAGCCCCAGCATTTT.

The CDR3 region is CASSRLGTETGELFF. The CDR3 region has the DNA TGTGCCAGCAGCCGCCTTGGGACAGAGACCGGGGAGCTGTTTTTT. The chain employs TRBV7-9 and TRBJ2-2, with 7 bases that match TRBD1. The CDR3 is 15 residues long. Looked up from germline, CDR1 is SEHNR and CDR2 is FQNEAQ (reference sequence). J lost 5 bases, V lost 5 bases, and 8 bases had no gene match.

The rearrangement links TRBV5-4 to TRBJ2-7, with 8 bases matching TRBD1. V trimming: 2 bases; J trimming: 1 base; junction bases outside the gene matches: 5. Germline lookup yields CDR1 SGHNT and CDR2 YYREEE (reference sequence). The length of the CDR3 is 15 residues. CDR3 bases: TGTGCCAGCAGCTTACCGGGACAGGTTTCCTACGAGCAGTACTTC. Protein product: CASSLPGQVSYEQYF.

V usage is TRBV5-4 and J usage is TRBJ2-3; D may be TRBD2 (5 bases). Germline CDR1 reads SGHNT; CDR2 reads YYREEE (reference sequence). Trimming cost V 4 bases and J 1 base, with 13 bases left between them. This CDR3 is built from 15 residues. The CDR3 sequence: CASSPKSSGTDTQYF. CDR3 nucleotides: TGTGCCAGCAGCCCTAAAAGTAGCGGCACAGATACGCAGTATTTT.

The chain joins TRBV13 to TRBJ2-1; the D is unclear. The CDR3 is made up of 13 amino acids. Looked up from germline, CDR1 is PRHDT and CDR2 is FYEKMQ (reference sequence). The V end lost 2 bases, the J end lost 6 bases, and 8 bases lay between the germline ends. CDR3 nucleotide sequence: TGTGCCAGCAGCTTAACCCTATCCAATGAGCAGTTCTTC. This gives the protein CASSLTLSNEQFF.

This clone was seen just once. The chain employs TRBV19 and TRBJ1-4; maybe TRBD1 (5 bases). The CDR3 is 12 amino acids. Trimming left V 3 bases short and J 9 bases short, with 8 bases between. The germline V gene encodes CDR1 LNHDA and CDR2 SQIVND (reference sequence). In DNA, the CDR3 is TGTGCCAGTAGTATCGGGGGGAAAAAACTGTTTTTT. This sequence encodes CASSIGGKKLFF.

The chain is built from TRBV28 and TRBJ1-2; no firm D call. Trimming left V 5 bases short and J 2 bases short, with 12 bases between. CDR1 and CDR2 (germline): MDHEN, SYDVKM. The CDR3 contains 14 residues. The CDR3 coding sequence is TGTGCCAGCAGTCCCCCCGGGAAAAACTATGGCTACACCTTC. Protein sequence: CASSPPGKNYGYTF.

The J gene is TRBJ1-2, the V gene TRBV30; D gene ambiguous. Trimming took off 4 bases at V and 5 bases at J, with 14 bases between the two ends. Germline lookup yields CDR1 GTSNPN and CDR2 SVGIG (reference sequence). There are 13 residues in the CDR3. The CDR3 DNA reads as TGTGCCTGGACCCGGTCGAACACGTATGGCTACACCTTC. This translates into CAWTRSNTYGYTF.

The chain is built from TRBV5-6 and TRBJ1-5; D ambiguous. The CDR3 has 14 amino acids. Trimming removed 4 bases at V and 2 bases at J, with 10 bases between. Germline CDR1 reads SGHDT; CDR2 reads YYEEEE. As DNA, the CDR3 is TGTGCCAGCAGCCTCAATGGGGGCAATCAGCCCCAGCATTTT. Protein: CASSLNGGNQPQHF.

This chain's CDR3 is CAFSGGGYNEQFF. The CDR3 DNA sequence: TGTGCCTTCTCAGGGGGCGGTTACAATGAGCAGTTCTTC. The chain carries TRBV30 and TRBJ2-1, with 8 bases identical to TRBD1. Germline V gene lookup returns CDR1 GTSNPN and CDR2 SVGIG (reference sequence). The CDR3 has 13 amino acids. V trimming: 7 bases; J trimming: 4 bases; junction bases outside the gene matches: 6.

The rearrangement links TRBV15 to TRBJ1-2, with a weak D call TRBD1 (5 bases). The CDR3 is 16 amino acids. CDR1 is LNHNV, CDR2 YYDKDF, per germline (reference sequence). Trimming removed 2 bases at V and 0 bases at J, with 13 bases between. The CDR3 nucleotides read TGTGCCACCAGCAGATCTCAGGGCCGAGCTAACTATGGCTACACCTTC. Translated: CATSRSQGRANYGYTF.

The V and J genes are TRBV5-1 and TRBJ2-2, with TRBD1 identical over 8 bases. The CDR3 is 16 residues long. J was trimmed by 4 bases and V by 2 bases; bases with no gene match: 7. The germline V gene encodes CDR1 SGHRS and CDR2 YFSETQ. This chain's CDR3 is CASSLAGTGLTGELFF. The CDR3, as DNA: TGCGCCAGCAGCTTAGCTGGGACAGGACTCACCGGGGAGCTGTTTTTT.

The V gene is TRBV11-2, the J gene TRBJ2-7; D is uncertain. Germline V gene data show CDR1 as SGHAT and CDR2 as FQNNGV. The V gene lost 5 bases and the J gene lost 1 base, with 9 bases spanning the gap. This CDR3 comprises 13 residues. The CDR3 sequence is CASSRTSSYEQYF. The CDR3 DNA reads as TGTGCCAGCAGCCGGACGTCTTCCTACGAGCAGTACTTC.

V gene TRBV5-8 combines with J gene TRBJ2-6; no definite D call. The V gene's germline CDR1 is SGHTS and CDR2 YDEGEE. CDR3 size: 17 residues. The V end was cut by 3 bases, the J end by 1 base, with 14 bases between. The CDR3 nucleotides are TGTGCCAGCAGCTGGATATTACAGAATTCTGGGGCCAACGTCCTGACTTTC. This codes for CASSWILQNSGANVLTF.

CDR3 in amino acids: CSVDQIGMWETQYF. The CDR3 DNA follows: TGCAGCGTTGATCAGATAGGGATGTGGGAGACCCAGTACTTC. This chain joins TRBV29-1 and TRBJ2-5; no clear D. V lost 3 bases and J lost 5, with 16 bases in between. The germline V gene encodes CDR1 SQVTM and CDR2 ANQGSEA. The CDR3 is 14 amino acids. Drawing the rest from reference TRBV29-1 and TRBJ2-5, the complete variable domain is SAVISQKPSRDICQRGTSLTIQCQVDSQVTMMFWYRQQPGQSLTLIATANQGSEATYESGFVIDKFPISRPNLTFSTLTVSNMSPEDSSIYLCSVDQIGMWETQYFGPGTRLLVL.

The rearrangement links TRBV6-1 to TRBJ2-7, with TRBD1 identical over 8 bases. The CDR3 has 14 residues. The V gene's germline CDR1 is MNHNS and CDR2 SASEGT. V was clipped by 6 bases and J by 2 bases; unmatched bases: 6. CDR3 DNA: TGTGCCAGCAGGACAGGGGAAGGGGCCTACGAGCAGTACTTC. Its translation is CASRTGEGAYEQYF.

The chain links TRBV7-2 to TRBJ2-3; D call uncertain. This CDR3 contains 13 residues. The V and J ends lost 1 base and 4 bases respectively, with 6 bases between them. Per the germline V gene, CDR1 is SGHTA and CDR2 is FQGNSA. As DNA, the CDR3 is TGTGCCAGCAGCTTAGATAGGGCAGATACGCAGTATTTT. As protein: CASSLDRADTQYF.

The rearrangement links TRBV27 to TRBJ1-2, with a tentative D call TRBD1 (6 bases). The V gene lost 2 bases and the J gene lost 7 bases, with 14 bases spanning the gap. From germline, CDR1 is MNHEY and CDR2 SMNVEV (reference sequence). CDR3 length: 14 amino acids. CDR3 amino acids: CASSLNRALSGYTF. For the CDR3, the DNA is TGTGCCAGCAGTTTAAACAGGGCCCTCTCTGGCTACACCTTC.

The chain has TRBV5-1 and TRBJ2-5; no reliable D call. Germline-derived CDR1 and CDR2 are SGHRS and YFSETQ. V lost 0 bases to trimming and J lost 5 bases, with 5 bases between them. This CDR3 spans 12 amino acids. The CDR3 region is CASSLAGETQYF. The CDR3 nucleotides read TGCGCCAGCAGCTTGGCCGGGGAGACCCAGTACTTC.

The chain carries TRBV5-6 and TRBJ1-2; no clear D. CDR3 length: 13 residues. Germline CDR1 and CDR2: SGHDT and YYEEEE. V was trimmed by 0 bases and J by 2 bases, leaving 5 bases between them. This chain's CDR3 is CASSLDQNYGYTF. The DNA of the CDR3 is TGTGCCAGCAGCTTGGACCAGAACTATGGCTACACCTTC.

The J gene is TRBJ2-3, the V gene TRBV6-6; D may be TRBD1 or TRBD2 (5 bases each). The V end was cut by 1 base, the J end by 1 base, with 6 bases between. This CDR3 is 14 amino acids long. The germline V gene encodes CDR1 MNHNY and CDR2 SVGAGI (reference sequence). The chain's CDR3 is CASSYLGGTDTQYF. CDR3 DNA sequence: TGTGCCAGCAGTTACTTGGGGGGCACAGATACGCAGTATTTT.

Remarks on this clone: This sample includes further DNA sequences coding for the same CDR3. This chain uses TRBV9 with TRBJ2-1; possible D gene TRBD2, 6 bases. With 0 bases removed from V and 5 bases from J, the gap between germline ends came to 12 bases. This CDR3 has 15 residues. Germline lookup yields CDR1 SGDLS and CDR2 YYNGEE. The DNA for the CDR3 is TGTGCCAGCAGCGTAGCGACGAGACTAGACAATGAGCAGTTCTTC. Protein: CASSVATRLDNEQFF.

The chain uses TRBV28 and TRBJ1-1; possibly TRBD1 for D (5 bases). Germline CDR1 and CDR2: MDHEN and SYDVKM. Trimming left V 5 bases short and J 9 bases short, with 19 bases between. This CDR3 is 14 amino acids long. Here the CDR3 reads CASSTMSGARQAFF. As DNA, the CDR3 is TGTGCCAGCAGTACGATGAGTGGGGCGAGGCAAGCTTTCTTT.

This chain connects TRBV11-3 to TRBJ2-1, with D perhaps TRBD1 or TRBD2 (5 bases each). This CDR3 has 15 amino acids. Germline CDR1 SGHNT, CDR2 YENEEA. The V gene lost 1 base and the J gene lost 5 bases, with 12 bases spanning the gap. DNA for the CDR3: TGTGCCAGCAGCTTAGGTCGCAGGGACCACAATGAGCAGTTCTTC. Amino acids: CASSLGRRDHNEQFF.

The CDR3 DNA is TGTGCCAGCAGTGAAGGACAGGGATATGATGGCTACACCTTC. Translating gives CASSEGQGYDGYTF. The chain employs TRBV2 and TRBJ1-2; TRBD1 matches 7 bases. This CDR3 comprises 14 residues. With 1 base clipped from V and 6 bases from J, the junction kept 5 bases outside the gene matches. Per germline, CDR1 SNHLY and CDR2 FYNNEI.